The rows below give T cell receptor beta chains drawn from one sample of a study of identical twins. Each CDR3 protein is one row after TCRdb ran MiXCR on the 5' RACE reads. The sample holds around 250,000 distinct CDR3 sequences, about 13% seen once. This sample also appeared in a second study, on yellow fever vaccine responses in identical twins.

Sequencing was done on a sample of memory (CD45RO+) T cells sorted from blood. Every receptor here comes from a young woman in good health. CDR3s include the opening cysteine and the closing phenylalanine or tryptophan. Each record gives: J gene, clone size, V gene, D gene, CDR3 protein, CDR3 DNA. A D gene is named only where the DNA matches it firmly. A row's size may be missing; if present it is once, few, many or a size class.

>TRBJ2-1|-|TRBV7-9|TRBD2
CASSSGLAGWDEQFF
TGTGCCAGCAGCTCAGGACTAGCGGGATGGGATGAGCAGTTCTTC
>TRBJ2-7|-|TRBV20-1|TRBD2
CSASPLAVEGQQYF
TGCAGTGCCAGCCCACTAGCGGTGGAAGGGCAGCAGTACTTC
>TRBJ1-5|many|TRBV3-1|-
CASGVLGQPQHF
TGTGCCAGCGGGGTGCTGGGGCAGCCCCAGCATTTT
>TRBJ2-7|many|TRBV7-9|TRBD1
CASSPGDRAALGYEQYF
TGTGCCAGCAGCCCAGGGGACAGGGCAGCGCTAGGATACGAGCAGTACTTC
>TRBJ2-1|-|TRBV20-1|-
CSARLGLSYNEQFF
TGCAGTGCCCGCCTAGGTCTCTCCTACAATGAGCAGTTCTTC
>TRBJ1-2|-|TRBV28|-
CASRFGEGWDGYTF
TGTGCCAGCAGGTTCGGGGAGGGATGGGATGGCTACACCTTC
>TRBJ1-5|-|TRBV12-3/TRBV12-4|TRBD1
CASSEGSGQGIQPQHF
TGTGCCAGCAGCGAAGGGTCGGGACAGGGAATTCAGCCCCAGCATTTT
>TRBJ2-5|few|TRBV7-9|-
CASSLATRTAKETQYF
TGTGCCAGCAGCTTAGCGACCAGGACGGCCAAAGAGACCCAGTACTTC
>TRBJ2-6|many|TRBV6-1|-
CASRPLVSGANVLTF
TGTGCCAGCAGACCTCTGGTCTCTGGGGCCAACGTCCTGACTTTC
>TRBJ2-3|-|TRBV10-3|-
CAISEGLGADTDTQYF
TGTGCCATCAGTGAGGGATTGGGGGCCGACACAGATACGCAGTATTTT
>TRBJ2-3|-|TRBV20-1|TRBD2
CSASVSGSTDTQYF
TGCAGTGCTAGTGTTAGCGGGAGCACAGATACGCAGTATTTT
>TRBJ1-4|many|TRBV7-2|-
CASSLGTANEKLFF
TGTGCCAGCAGCTTAGGGACAGCTAATGAAAAACTGTTTTTT
>TRBJ2-7|few|TRBV11-1|TRBD1
CASSSFGTGKLYEQYF
TGTGCCAGCAGCTCATTCGGGACAGGAAAATTATACGAGCAGTACTTC
>TRBJ2-5|-|TRBV6-5|-
CASSSIVRQETQYF
TGTGCCAGCAGTTCTATAGTTCGCCAAGAGACCCAGTACTTC
>TRBJ2-2|few|TRBV4-1|TRBD1
CASSLRTGSNTGELFF
TGCGCCAGCAGTCTAAGGACAGGGTCGAACACCGGGGAGCTGTTTTTT
>TRBJ1-2|few|TRBV20-1|-
CSARTPGGRGGYTF
TGCAGTGCTAGGACCCCCGGGGGGCGAGGAGGCTACACCTTC
>TRBJ2-4|few|TRBV7-9|-
CASSLTGDIQYF
TGTGCCAGCAGCTTAACCGGGGACATTCAGTACTTC
>TRBJ2-3|few|TRBV5-4|-
CASSDDWDTQYF
TGTGCCAGCAGCGATGACTGGGATACGCAGTATTTT
>TRBJ2-1|few|TRBV5-6|-
CASSLISGGEQFF
TGTGCCAGCAGCCTAATCTCGGGTGGGGAGCAGTTCTTC
>TRBJ2-1|few|TRBV20-1|-
CSARTQRVLTYNEQFF
TGCAGTGCTAGAACCCAGCGGGTTTTAACCTACAATGAGCAGTTCTTC
>TRBJ1-5|many|TRBV29-1|-
CSVGEDSSGPQHF
TGCAGCGTTGGAGAGGACAGCAGTGGGCCCCAGCATTTT
>TRBJ2-2|-|TRBV28|-
CASSLSDKGSVTGELFF
TGTGCCAGCAGTTTATCAGACAAGGGGTCGGTCACCGGGGAGCTGTTTTTT
>TRBJ2-1|-|TRBV20-1|TRBD2
CSARARLAAYNEQFF
TGCAGTGCTAGAGCGCGGCTAGCGGCGTACAATGAGCAGTTCTTC
>TRBJ1-1|-|TRBV2|-
CASSEEANTEAFF
TGTGCCAGCAGTGAAGAGGCCAACACTGAAGCTTTCTTT
>TRBJ1-2|few|TRBV16|TRBD1
CASSQLTGGSTRYGYTF
TGTGCCAGCAGCCAACTTACAGGGGGGTCAACGCGCTATGGCTACACCTTC
>TRBJ1-1|many|TRBV5-1|TRBD1
CASSLAGQGWTEAFF
TGCGCCAGCAGCTTGGCCGGACAGGGTTGGACTGAAGCTTTCTTT
>TRBJ1-1|few|TRBV6-2/TRBV6-3|TRBD1
CASQTGRNTEAFF
TGTGCCAGCCAGACAGGGAGGAACACTGAAGCTTTCTTT
>TRBJ2-1|-|TRBV7-2|TRBD2
CASSLTSGPYNEQFF
TGTGCCAGCAGCCTAACTAGCGGGCCTTACAATGAGCAGTTCTTC
>TRBJ2-2|-|TRBV7-6|TRBD1
CASNQIKQGAVGTGELFF
TGTGCCAGCAACCAGATTAAACAGGGGGCGGTCGGCACCGGGGAGCTGTTTTTT
>TRBJ2-7|-|TRBV25-1|-
CASSPTAREEQYF
TGTGCCAGCAGTCCCACGGCGAGGGAGGAGCAGTACTTC
>TRBJ2-7|few|TRBV6-1|-
CATTLIQGLEQYF
TGTGCCACCACCTTAATACAGGGCCTGGAGCAGTACTTC
>TRBJ2-3|once|TRBV6-4|-
CASSEVAGSGTDTQYF
TGTGCCAGCAGTGAAGTGGCGGGGAGTGGCACAGATACGCAGTATTTT